This T cell receptor (beta chain) was captured in a study of shared clonotypes between healthy human individuals. Study overall: CD4 naive and CD4 memory each took three plates per donor, while CD8 naive took two and CD8 memory one.

Subsets obtained from CD4+ cells comprised CD45RA+ naive and CD45RA-negative memory cells. The CDR3 spans 12 residues. Germline CDR1 LNHDA, CDR2 SQIVND (reference sequence). Trimming removed 5 bases at V and 9 bases at J, with 13 bases between. This was a deep-level run. Original handling: Filtering differed for immunoSEQ, which gave only junction sequences without quality scores. Sequencing was performed with immunoSEQ multiplex PCR; in TCRdb, only in-frame clones are kept and a portion is missing. V and J calls and clone size are those listed in that table; D and trimming were worked out from the DNA. Among around 720,000 clones listed, more than 70% were seen once.

The material sequenced was memory CD4+ T cells sorted from blood. Sample subset: CD45RA-negative fraction. This clonotype was obtained from a woman in her 30s in good health. V and J are TRBV19 and TRBJ1-1; weak D call: TRBD1 (6 bases). The DNA of the CDR3 is TGTGCCAGTAGTCCAAACCAGGGGAAAGCTTTCTTT. Protein product: CASSPNQGKAFF.